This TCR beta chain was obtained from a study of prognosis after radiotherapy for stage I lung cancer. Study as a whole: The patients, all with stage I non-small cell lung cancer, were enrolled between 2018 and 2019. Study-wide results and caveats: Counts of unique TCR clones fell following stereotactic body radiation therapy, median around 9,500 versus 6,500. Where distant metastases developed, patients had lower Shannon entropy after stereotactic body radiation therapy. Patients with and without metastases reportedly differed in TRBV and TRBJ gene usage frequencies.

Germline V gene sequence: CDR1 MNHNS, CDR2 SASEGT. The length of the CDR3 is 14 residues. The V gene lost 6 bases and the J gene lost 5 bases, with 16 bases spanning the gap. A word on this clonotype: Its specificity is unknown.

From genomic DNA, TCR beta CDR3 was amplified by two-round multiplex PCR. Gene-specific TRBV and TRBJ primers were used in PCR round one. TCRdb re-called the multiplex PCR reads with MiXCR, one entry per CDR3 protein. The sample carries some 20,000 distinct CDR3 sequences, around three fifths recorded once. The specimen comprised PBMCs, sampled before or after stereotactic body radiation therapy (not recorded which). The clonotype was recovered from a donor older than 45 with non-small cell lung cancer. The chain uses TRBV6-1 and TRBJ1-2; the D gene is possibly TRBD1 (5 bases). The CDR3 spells CASRLSLGGYGYTF. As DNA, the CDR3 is TGTGCCAGCAGACTGAGCCTTGGGGGGTATGGCTACACCTTC.